The table lists the clone carrying this TCR beta chain with a few counts. Looked up from germline, CDR1 is ENHRY and CDR2 is SYGVKD. With V trimmed by 7 bases and J by 9 bases, 10 bases remained unmatched. The CDR3 is made up of 14 amino acids. The data derive from a study of T cells in Graves' hyperthyroidism and ophthalmopathy. Amplified TCR beta CDR3 regions derived from RNA transcripts. In the first-round RT-PCR of the TCR CDR3, the HTBI primer set was used. Each CDR3 protein gets one entry after TCRdb re-called the multiplex PCR reads with MiXCR. The sample carries about 290,000 distinct CDR3 sequences, roughly 18% recorded once.

The receptor's source is a man aged 45-65 years with Graves' ophthalmopathy. J is TRBJ2-1 and V is TRBV10-3, with 9 bases that match TRBD2. The source material was blood. The CDR3 region is CAITQREVGGEQFF. As DNA, the CDR3 is TGTGCCATCACGCAGCGGGAGGTAGGCGGTGAGCAGTTCTTC.